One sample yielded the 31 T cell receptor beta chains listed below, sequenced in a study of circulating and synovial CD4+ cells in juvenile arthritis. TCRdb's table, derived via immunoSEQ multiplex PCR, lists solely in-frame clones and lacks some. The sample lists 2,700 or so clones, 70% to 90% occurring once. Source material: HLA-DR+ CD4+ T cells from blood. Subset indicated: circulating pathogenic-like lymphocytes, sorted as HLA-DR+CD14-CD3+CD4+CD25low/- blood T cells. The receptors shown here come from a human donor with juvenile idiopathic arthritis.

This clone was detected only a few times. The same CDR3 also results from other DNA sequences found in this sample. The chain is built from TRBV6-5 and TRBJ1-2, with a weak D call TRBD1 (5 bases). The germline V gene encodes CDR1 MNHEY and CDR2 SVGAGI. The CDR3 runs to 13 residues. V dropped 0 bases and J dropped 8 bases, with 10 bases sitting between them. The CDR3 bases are TGTGCCAGCAGTTACTCGATGGGGGGAGGCTACACCTTC. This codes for CASSYSMGGGYTF.

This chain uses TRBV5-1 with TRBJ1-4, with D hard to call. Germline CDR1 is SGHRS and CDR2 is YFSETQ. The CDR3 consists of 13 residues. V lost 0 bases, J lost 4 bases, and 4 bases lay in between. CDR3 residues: CASSLVVNEKLFF. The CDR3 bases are TGCGCCAGCAGCTTGGTAGTTAATGAAAAACTGTTTTTT. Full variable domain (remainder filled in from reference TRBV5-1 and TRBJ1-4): KAGVTQTPRYLIKTRGQQVTLSCSPISGHRSVSWYQQTPGQGLQFLFEYFSETQRNKGNFPGRFSGRQFSNSRSEMNVSTLELGDSALYLCASSLVVNEKLFFGSGTQLSVL.

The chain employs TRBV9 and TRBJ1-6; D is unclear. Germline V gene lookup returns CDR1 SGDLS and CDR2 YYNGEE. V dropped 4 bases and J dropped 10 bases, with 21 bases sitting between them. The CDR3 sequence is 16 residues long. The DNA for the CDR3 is TGTGCCAGCAGCCAACGGACTGGCGCGGCGGTATCACCCCTCCACTTT. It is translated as CASSQRTGAAVSPLHF.

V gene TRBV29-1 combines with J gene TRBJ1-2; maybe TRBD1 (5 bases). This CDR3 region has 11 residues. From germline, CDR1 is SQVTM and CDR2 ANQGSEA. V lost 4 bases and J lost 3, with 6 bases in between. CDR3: CSVGGDYGYTF. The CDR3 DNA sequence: TGCAGCGTTGGGGGGGACTATGGCTACACCTTC.

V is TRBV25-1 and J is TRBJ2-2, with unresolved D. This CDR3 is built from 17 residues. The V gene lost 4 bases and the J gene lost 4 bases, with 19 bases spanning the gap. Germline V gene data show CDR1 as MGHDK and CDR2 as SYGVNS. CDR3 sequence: CASSAPKWAGVTGELFF. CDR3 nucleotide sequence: TGTGCCAGCAGTGCCCCCAAGTGGGCAGGTGTCACCGGGGAGCTGTTTTTT.

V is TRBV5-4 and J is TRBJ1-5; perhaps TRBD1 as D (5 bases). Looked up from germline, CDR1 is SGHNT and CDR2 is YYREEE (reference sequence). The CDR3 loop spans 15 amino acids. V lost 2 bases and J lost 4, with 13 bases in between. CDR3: CASSFRGIKNQPQHF. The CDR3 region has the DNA TGTGCCAGCAGCTTTCGGGGGATAAAGAATCAGCCCCAGCATTTT.

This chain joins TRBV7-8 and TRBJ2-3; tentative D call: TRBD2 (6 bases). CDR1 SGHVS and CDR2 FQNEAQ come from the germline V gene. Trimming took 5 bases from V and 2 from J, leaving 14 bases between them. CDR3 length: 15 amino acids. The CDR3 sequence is CASSLYQGLTDTQYF. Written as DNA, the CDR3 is TGTGCCAGCAGCCTTTATCAGGGACTCACAGATACGCAGTATTTT.

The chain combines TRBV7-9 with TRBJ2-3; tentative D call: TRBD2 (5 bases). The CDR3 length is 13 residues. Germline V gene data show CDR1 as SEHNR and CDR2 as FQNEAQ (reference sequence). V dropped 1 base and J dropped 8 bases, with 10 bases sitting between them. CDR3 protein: CASSLERSGTQYF. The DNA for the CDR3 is TGTGCCAGCAGCTTAGAGCGGTCGGGTACGCAGTATTTT.

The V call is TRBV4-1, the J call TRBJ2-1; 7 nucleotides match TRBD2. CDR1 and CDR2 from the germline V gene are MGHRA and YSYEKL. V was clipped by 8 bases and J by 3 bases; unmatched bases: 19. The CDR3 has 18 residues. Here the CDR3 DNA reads TGCGCCAGCGCCGGTGCAATTCAGCGGGGCGTTATCTACAATGAGCAGTTCTTC. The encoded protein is CASAGAIQRGVIYNEQFF.

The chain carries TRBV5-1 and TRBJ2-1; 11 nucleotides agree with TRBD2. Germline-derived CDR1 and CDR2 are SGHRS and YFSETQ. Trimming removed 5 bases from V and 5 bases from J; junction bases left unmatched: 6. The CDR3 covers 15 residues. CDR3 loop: CASSWRLAGNNEQFF. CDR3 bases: TGCGCCAGCAGTTGGCGACTAGCGGGGAACAATGAGCAGTTCTTC.

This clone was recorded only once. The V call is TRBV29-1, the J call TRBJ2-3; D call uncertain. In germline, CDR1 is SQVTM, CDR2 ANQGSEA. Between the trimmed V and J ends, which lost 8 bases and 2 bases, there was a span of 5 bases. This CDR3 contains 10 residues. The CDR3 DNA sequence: TGCAGCATAAACACAGATACGCAGTATTTT. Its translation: CSINTDTQYF.

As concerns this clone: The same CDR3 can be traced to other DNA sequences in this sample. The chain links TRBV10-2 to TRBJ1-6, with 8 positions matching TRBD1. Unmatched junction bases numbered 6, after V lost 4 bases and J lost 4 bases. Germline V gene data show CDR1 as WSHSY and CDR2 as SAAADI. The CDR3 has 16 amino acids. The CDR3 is CASSVAGGLYNSPLHF. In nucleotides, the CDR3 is TGCGCCAGCAGTGTCGCAGGGGGCCTTTATAATTCACCCCTCCACTTT.

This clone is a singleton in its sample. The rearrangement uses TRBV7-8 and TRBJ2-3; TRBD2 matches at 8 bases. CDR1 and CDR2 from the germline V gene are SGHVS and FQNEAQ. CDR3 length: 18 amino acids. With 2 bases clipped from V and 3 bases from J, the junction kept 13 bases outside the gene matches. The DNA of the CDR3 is TGTGCCAGCAGCTTATTTCGATTTGGGACTAGAGGGACAGATACGCAGTATTTT. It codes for CASSLFRFGTRGTDTQYF. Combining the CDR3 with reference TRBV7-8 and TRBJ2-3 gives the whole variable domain GAGVSQSPRYKVAKRGQDVALRCDPISGHVSLFWYQQALGQGPEFLTYFQNEAQLDKSGLPSDRFFAERPEGSVSTLKIQRTQQEDSAVYLCASSLFRFGTRGTDTQYFGPGTRLTVL.

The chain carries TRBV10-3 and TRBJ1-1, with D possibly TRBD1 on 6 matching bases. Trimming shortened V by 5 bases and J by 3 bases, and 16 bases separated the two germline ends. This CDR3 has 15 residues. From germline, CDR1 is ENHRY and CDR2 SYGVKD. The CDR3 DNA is TGTGCCATCAGTAGAAGGGAGGGGGACGACACTGAAGCTTTCTTT. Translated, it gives CAISRREGDDTEAFF.

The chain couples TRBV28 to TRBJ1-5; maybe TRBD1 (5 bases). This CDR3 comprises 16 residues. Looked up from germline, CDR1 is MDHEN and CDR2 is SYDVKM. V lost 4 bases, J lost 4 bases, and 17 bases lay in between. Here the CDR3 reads CASSYLMARANQPQHF. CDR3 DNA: TGTGCCAGCAGTTACCTTATGGCCAGGGCTAATCAGCCCCAGCATTTT.

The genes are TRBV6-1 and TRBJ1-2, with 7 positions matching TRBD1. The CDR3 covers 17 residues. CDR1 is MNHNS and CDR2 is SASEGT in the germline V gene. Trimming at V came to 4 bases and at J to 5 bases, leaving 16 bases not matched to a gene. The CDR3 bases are TGTGCCAGCAGTGTGCGTCACAATCCGGGACAGTCATATGGCTACACCTTC. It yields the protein CASSVRHNPGQSYGYTF.

The CDR3 reads CASTRQRFYGYTF. The CDR3 bases are TGTGCCAGTACGAGACAGAGATTCTATGGCTACACCTTC. The J gene is TRBJ1-2, the V gene TRBV19; weak D call: TRBD1 (5 bases). This CDR3 spans 13 amino acids. The V and J ends lost 7 bases and 4 bases respectively, with 13 bases between them. The germline CDR1 and CDR2 sequences are LNHDA and SQIVND (reference sequence).

Here the CDR3 reads CASSLYERGQWNTEAFF. CDR3 bases: TGCGCCAGCAGCTTGTATGAGAGAGGGCAGTGGAACACTGAAGCTTTCTTT. This sequence joins TRBV5-1 and TRBJ1-1, with D unresolved. The V and J ends lost 1 base and 1 base respectively, with 17 bases between them. The CDR3 loop spans 17 amino acids. From germline, CDR1 is SGHRS and CDR2 YFSETQ.

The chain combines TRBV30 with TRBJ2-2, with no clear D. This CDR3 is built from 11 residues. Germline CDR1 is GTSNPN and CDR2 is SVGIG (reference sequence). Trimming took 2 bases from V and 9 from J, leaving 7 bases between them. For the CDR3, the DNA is TGTGCCTGGAGTCCGACAAGGGAGCTGTTTTTT. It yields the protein CAWSPTRELFF.

The CDR3 reads CASSWDRGYNEQFF. The CDR3 DNA reads as TGCGCCAGCAGCTGGGACAGGGGGTACAATGAGCAGTTCTTC. This chain joins TRBV5-1 and TRBJ2-1, with 11 nucleotides matching TRBD1. This CDR3 comprises 14 residues. The ends lost 3 bases at V and 4 bases at J; junction bases unmatched: 0. The germline V gene has CDR1 SGHRS and CDR2 YFSETQ. Full variable domain (remainder filled in from reference TRBV5-1 and TRBJ2-1): KAGVTQTPRYLIKTRGQQVTLSCSPISGHRSVSWYQQTPGQGLQFLFEYFSETQRNKGNFPGRFSGRQFSNSRSEMNVSTLELGDSALYLCASSWDRGYNEQFFGPGTRLTVL.

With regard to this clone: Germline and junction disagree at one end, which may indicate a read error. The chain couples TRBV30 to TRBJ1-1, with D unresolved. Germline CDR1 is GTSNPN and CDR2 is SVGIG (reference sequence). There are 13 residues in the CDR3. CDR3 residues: CAWSVGVNSEAFF. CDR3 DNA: TGTGCCTGGAGTGTAGGCGTCAACAGTGAAGCTTTCTTT. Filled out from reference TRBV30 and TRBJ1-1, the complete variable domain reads SQTIHQWPATLVQPVGSPLSLECTVEGTSNPNLYWYRQAAGRGLQLLFYSVGIGQISSEVPQNLSASRPQDRQFILSSKKLLLSDSGFYLCAWSVGVNSEAFFGQGTRLTVV.

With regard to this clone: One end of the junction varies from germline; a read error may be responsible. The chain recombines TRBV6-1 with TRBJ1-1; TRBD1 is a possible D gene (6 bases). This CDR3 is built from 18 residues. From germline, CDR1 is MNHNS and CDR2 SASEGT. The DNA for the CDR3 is TGTGCCAGCAGCGAAGCGGAAGCCAGGGGATTTCCCAGGACTGAAGCTTTCTTT. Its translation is CASSEAEARGFPRTEAFF.

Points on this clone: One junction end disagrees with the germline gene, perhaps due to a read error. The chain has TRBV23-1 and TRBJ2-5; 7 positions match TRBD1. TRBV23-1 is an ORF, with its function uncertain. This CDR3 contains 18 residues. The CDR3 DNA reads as TGCGCCAGCAGTCAACCAGCGACAGGGAGCCCCCTCCAAAAGACCCAGTACTTC. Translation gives CASSQPATGSPLQKTQYF.

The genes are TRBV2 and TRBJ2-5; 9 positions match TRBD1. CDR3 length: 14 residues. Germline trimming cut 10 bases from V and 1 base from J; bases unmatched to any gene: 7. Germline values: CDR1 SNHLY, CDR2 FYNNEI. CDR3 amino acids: CATKGQGPQETQYF. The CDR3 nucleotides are TGTGCCACTAAAGGACAGGGGCCCCAAGAGACCCAGTACTTC.

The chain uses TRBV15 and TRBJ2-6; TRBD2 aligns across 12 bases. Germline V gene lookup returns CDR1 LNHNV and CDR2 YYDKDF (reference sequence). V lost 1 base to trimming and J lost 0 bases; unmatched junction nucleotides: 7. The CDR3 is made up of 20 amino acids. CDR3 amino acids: CATSRAPPGLAGSGANVLTF. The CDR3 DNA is TGTGCCACCAGCAGAGCTCCTCCGGGACTAGCGGGCTCTGGGGCCAACGTCCTGACTTTC.

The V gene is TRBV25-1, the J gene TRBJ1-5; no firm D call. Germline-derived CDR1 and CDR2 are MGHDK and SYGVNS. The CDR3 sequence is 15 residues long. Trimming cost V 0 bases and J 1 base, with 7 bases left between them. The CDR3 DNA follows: TGTGCCAGCAGTGAATATGTGGGCAGCAATCAGCCCCAGCATTTT. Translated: CASSEYVGSNQPQHF.

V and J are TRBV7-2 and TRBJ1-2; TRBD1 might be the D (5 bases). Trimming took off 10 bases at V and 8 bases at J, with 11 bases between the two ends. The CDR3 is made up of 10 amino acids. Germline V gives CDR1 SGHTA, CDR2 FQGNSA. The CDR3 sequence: CATRGGGYTF. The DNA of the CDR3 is TGTGCCACACGCGGGGGGGGCTACACCTTC.

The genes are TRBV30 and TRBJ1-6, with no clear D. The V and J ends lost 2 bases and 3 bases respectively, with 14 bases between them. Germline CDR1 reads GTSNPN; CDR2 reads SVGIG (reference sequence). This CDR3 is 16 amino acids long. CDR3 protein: CAWSLLLRGYNSPLHF. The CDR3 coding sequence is TGTGCCTGGAGTTTACTACTTCGGGGCTATAATTCACCCCTCCACTTT. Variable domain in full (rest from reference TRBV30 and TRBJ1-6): SQTIHQWPATLVQPVGSPLSLECTVEGTSNPNLYWYRQAAGRGLQLLFYSVGIGQISSEVPQNLSASRPQDRQFILSSKKLLLSDSGFYLCAWSLLLRGYNSPLHFGNGTRLTVT.

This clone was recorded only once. As DNA, the CDR3 is TGCGCCTCGCGGGGGACTACAGGAATGGAGCAGTTCTTC. Translation gives CASRGTTGMEQFF. The chain has TRBV10-2 and TRBJ2-1, with TRBD2 matching over 7 bases. V trimming: 11 bases; J trimming: 10 bases; junction bases outside the gene matches: 14. Looked up from germline, CDR1 is WSHSY and CDR2 is SAAADI. CDR3 size: 13 residues.

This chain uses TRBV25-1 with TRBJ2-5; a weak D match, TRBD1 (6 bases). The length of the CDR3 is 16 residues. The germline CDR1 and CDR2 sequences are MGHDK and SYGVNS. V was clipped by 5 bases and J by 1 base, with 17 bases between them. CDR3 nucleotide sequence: TGTGCCAGCAGTCCGGCCAGGGGAGCTCCCCAAGAGACCCAGTACTTC. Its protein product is CASSPARGAPQETQYF.

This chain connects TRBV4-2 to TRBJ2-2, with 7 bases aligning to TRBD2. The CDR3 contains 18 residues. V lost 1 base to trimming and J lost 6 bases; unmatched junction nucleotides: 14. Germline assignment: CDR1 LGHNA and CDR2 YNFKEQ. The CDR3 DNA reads TGTGCCAGCAGCCAAGTGTCGGGAGGTCAGCTTAGGGCCGGGGAGCTGTTTTTT. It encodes CASSQVSGGQLRAGELFF.